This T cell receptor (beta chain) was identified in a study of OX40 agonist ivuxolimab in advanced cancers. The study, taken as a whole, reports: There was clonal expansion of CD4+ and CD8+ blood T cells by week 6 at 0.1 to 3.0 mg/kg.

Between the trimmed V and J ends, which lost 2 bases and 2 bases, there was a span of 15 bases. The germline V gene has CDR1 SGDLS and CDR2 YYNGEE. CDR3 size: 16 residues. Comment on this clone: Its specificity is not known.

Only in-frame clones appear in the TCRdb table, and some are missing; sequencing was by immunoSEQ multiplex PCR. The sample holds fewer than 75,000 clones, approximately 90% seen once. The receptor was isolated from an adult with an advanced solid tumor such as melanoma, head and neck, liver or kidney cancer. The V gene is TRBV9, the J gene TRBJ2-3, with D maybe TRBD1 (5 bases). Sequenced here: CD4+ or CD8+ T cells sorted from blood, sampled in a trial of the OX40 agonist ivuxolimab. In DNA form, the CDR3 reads TGTGCCAGCAGCGTCAGCAGGGCCCAACCCACAGATACGCAGTATTTT. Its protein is CASSVSRAQPTDTQYF.